These 32 T cell receptor beta chains were all obtained from the same sample, sequenced in a study of regulatory T cells in long-lasting Graves disease (dated by TCRdb to about 2021). The library came from multiplex PCR. The sequencing machine was an Illumina HiSeq 4000. iRepertoire HTBI primers and Arm-PCR amplification of CDR3 regions were used to construct TCR beta libraries. The public reads were reanalyzed by TCRdb: fastp trimming at Q25, MiXCR alignment, in-frame beta chains only. A single entry per CDR3 protein holds the most common genes and DNA from its merged rows. The sample profile shows more than 450,000 distinct CDR3 sequences; about 16% of them were found once. In total, the top ten clones hold less than 15% of the sample. The time point tag for this specimen amounts to: newly diagnosed GD, antithyroid drugs for less than 3 months. For both TCR sequencing and RNA sequencing, RNA was extracted from PBMCs in TRIzol.

These data also featured in a second study, about T cells in Graves' hyperthyroidism and ophthalmopathy.

The source material was peripheral blood mononuclear cells (PBMCs), sampled at new diagnosis, from a patient treated with antithyroid drugs. All receptors come from a man between 35 and 55 years old with Graves disease. Donor details come from another sample of the same person, matched by shared clones.

Points on this clonotype: A much more abundant neighbour one base away suggests this may be a read error. The chain couples TRBV7-9 to TRBJ2-1; TRBD2 matches 7 bases. CDR1 and CDR2 from the germline V gene are SEHNR and FQNEAQ (reference sequence). There are 16 residues in the CDR3. The CDR3 reads CAGSLVKLAPYNEQFF. In nucleotides, the CDR3 is TGTGCCGGCAGCTTAGTTAAACTAGCGCCCTACAATGAGCAGTTCTTC. Filled out from reference TRBV7-9 and TRBJ2-1, the complete variable domain reads DTGVSQNPRHKITKRGQNVTFRCDPISEHNRLYWYRQTLGQGPEFLTYFQNEAQLEKSRLLSDRFSAERPKGSFSTLEIQRTEQGDSAMYLCAGSLVKLAPYNEQFFGPGTRLTVL.

Only a few counts were recorded for this clonotype. The chain employs TRBV20-1 and TRBJ2-1; tentative D call: TRBD2 (5 bases). The CDR3 spans 9 residues. V lost 5 bases and J lost 15, with 11 bases in between. The germline gives CDR1 DFQATT, CDR2 SNEGSKA (reference sequence). CDR3 loop: CSAQLGLFF. CDR3 bases: TGCAGTGCTCAACTAGGCCTGTTCTTC.

This clonotype appeared many times. The V gene is TRBV2, the J gene TRBJ1-1; D is unresolved. CDR1 and CDR2 (germline): SNHLY, FYNNEI. This CDR3 comprises 14 residues. V lost 1 base to trimming and J lost 2 bases, with 8 bases between them. The CDR3: CASSEGKTNTEAFF. In DNA, the CDR3 is TGTGCCAGCAGTGAAGGGAAAACCAACACTGAAGCTTTCTTT.

The chain recombines TRBV18 with TRBJ2-6; possibly TRBD2 for D (6 bases). The V end lost 6 bases, the J end lost 0 bases, and 15 bases lay between the germline ends. The CDR3 has 17 amino acids. The germline V gene encodes CDR1 KGHSH and CDR2 LQKENI. The DNA of the CDR3 is TGTGCCAGCTCCCGCGGGGTCCCCTTCTCTGGGGCCAACGTCCTGACTTTC. This translates into CASSRGVPFSGANVLTF.

This clonotype was counted between two and nine times. J is TRBJ1-6 and V is TRBV9; D may be TRBD1 (5 bases). Trimming pared 0 bases from V and 9 bases from J, leaving 16 bases between. The CDR3 contains 16 residues. CDR1 and CDR2 from the germline V gene are SGDLS and YYNGEE. The CDR3 bases are TGTGCCAGCAGCGTAGGAGTAGGAGTGAGGGGTTCACCCCTCCACTTT. This translates into CASSVGVGVRGSPLHF.

This clonotype has at least ten counts. The rearrangement links TRBV20-1 to TRBJ2-7, with a possible D match to TRBD1 (6 bases). CDR3 length: 14 residues. Germline loops: CDR1 DFQATT, CDR2 SNEGSKA (reference sequence). Trimming removed 4 bases at V and 2 bases at J, with 15 bases between. The CDR3 bases are TGCAGTGCTATCCCGACAGGCGTAACCTACGAGCAGTACTTC. This translates into CSAIPTGVTYEQYF.

In the case of this clonotype: This may come from a read error, since a much larger clone is one base off. V is TRBV7-3 and J is TRBJ2-7; 9 bases map to TRBD2. The V gene's germline CDR1 is SGHTA and CDR2 FQGTGA. The CDR3 loop spans 14 amino acids. The CDR3 DNA sequence: TGTGCCAGCAGCTTAACGGGCGGGAGGGGCGAGCAGCACTTC. The encoded protein is CASSLTGGRGEQHF.

In this sample, this clonotype turned up many times. The chain links TRBV28 to TRBJ2-7; D call uncertain. The CDR3 is 13 residues long. Per the germline V gene, CDR1 is MDHEN and CDR2 is SYDVKM. V lost 6 bases to trimming and J lost 2 bases, with 11 bases between them. CDR3 sequence reads: CASSPPPPYEQYF. In DNA form, the CDR3 reads TGTGCCAGCAGCCCCCCCCCCCCCTACGAGCAGTACTTC.

CDR3 nucleotides: TGTGCCAGCAGCTGGCTAGCGGACAACAATGAGCAGTTCTTC. Its protein product is CASSWLADNNEQFF. The chain is built from TRBV7-9 and TRBJ2-1; 7 positions agree with TRBD2. Trimming at V came to 4 bases and at J to 5 bases, leaving 5 bases not matched to a gene. The CDR3 is 14 amino acids. In germline, CDR1 is SEHNR, CDR2 FQNEAQ (reference sequence).

This clonotype was seen repeatedly, ten times or more. This chain uses TRBV28 with TRBJ2-7; 7 nucleotides line up with TRBD1. CDR3 size: 13 residues. The V gene's germline CDR1 is MDHEN and CDR2 SYDVKM. Germline trimming cut 7 bases from V and 5 bases from J; bases unmatched to any gene: 8. CDR3 protein: CASTPTGPHEQYF. The CDR3 DNA reads TGTGCCAGCACGCCGACAGGGCCCCACGAGCAGTACTTC.

This clonotype has more than one count but fewer than ten. This chain links TRBV6-5 with TRBJ2-2, with D maybe TRBD2 (5 bases). V dropped 0 bases and J dropped 6 bases, with 17 bases sitting between them. CDR1 and CDR2 (germline): MNHEY, SVGAGI. The CDR3 is 17 amino acids. The CDR3 protein is CASSYSKRLSRSGELFF. DNA of the CDR3: TGTGCCAGCAGTTACTCGAAGCGGCTTAGCCGGTCCGGGGAGCTGTTTTTT.

This clonotype was recorded many times. The rearrangement links TRBV29-1 to TRBJ2-7; D ambiguous. The CDR3 is 9 amino acids. Trimming took off 7 bases at V and 3 bases at J, with 4 bases between the two ends. Germline V gene data show CDR1 as SQVTM and CDR2 as ANQGSEA. The CDR3 reads CSALYEQYF. The CDR3 DNA follows: TGCAGCGCTCTCTACGAGCAGTACTTC.

This chain uses TRBV5-5 with TRBJ2-6, with D possibly being TRBD1 or TRBD2 (5 bases each). The germline V gene has CDR1 SGHKS and CDR2 YYEKEE (reference sequence). The CDR3 runs 16 residues. V was clipped by 3 bases and J by 2 bases, with 12 bases between them. CDR3 bases: TGTGCCAGCAGCTCCAAGGGGACCGCTGGGGCCAACGTCCTGACTTTC. It encodes CASSSKGTAGANVLTF.

The rearrangement joins TRBV12-3 or TRBV12-4 to TRBJ2-2; tentatively, D is TRBD1 (6 bases). V lost 7 bases to trimming and J lost 4 bases, with 13 bases between them. The CDR3 is made up of 14 amino acids. The CDR3 loop is CASIVTGTTGELFF. Written as DNA, the CDR3 is TGTGCCAGCATCGTCACAGGGACCACCGGGGAGCTGTTTTTT.

The J gene is TRBJ2-3, the V gene TRBV7-2; D is perhaps TRBD2 (5 bases). Germline CDR1 is SGHTA and CDR2 is FQGNSA. The CDR3 totals 13 residues. Trimming left V 5 bases short and J 6 bases short, with 12 bases between. CDR3 residues: CASSGGRMDTQYF. The CDR3 DNA is TGTGCCAGCAGCGGCGGGCGGATGGATACGCAGTATTTT.

In this sample, this clonotype turned up many times. V and J are TRBV11-2 and TRBJ2-5; D unclear. This CDR3 contains 14 residues. V lost 2 bases, J lost 5 bases, and 12 bases lay in between. Germline values: CDR1 SGHAT, CDR2 FQNNGV. CDR3 sequence reads: CASSLRPSMETQYF. CDR3 bases: TGTGCCAGCAGCTTACGGCCTTCTATGGAGACCCAGTACTTC.

This clonotype came up a few times. V gene TRBV25-1 combines with J gene TRBJ2-3; TRBD2 matches 12 bases. This CDR3 is 15 amino acids long. The germline gives CDR1 MGHDK, CDR2 SYGVNS. V gave up 5 bases and J gave up 10 bases; unmatched junction bases: 10. For the CDR3, the DNA is TGTGCCAGCAGTCTTCTAGCGGGAGGGCCCCAACCGCAGTATTTT. Translated: CASSLLAGGPQPQYF.

This clonotype was found a few times. The chain carries TRBV30 and TRBJ2-7; tentative D call: TRBD1 (6 bases). Germline V gene sequence: CDR1 GTSNPN, CDR2 SVGIG (reference sequence). V lost 0 bases and J 5 bases, leaving 11 bases between the germline ends. There are 13 residues in the CDR3. The CDR3 is CAWSVITGNEQYF. DNA of the CDR3: TGTGCCTGGAGTGTGATTACAGGGAACGAGCAGTACTTC.

This clonotype was seen at least ten times. The V gene is TRBV2, the J gene TRBJ2-7; tentatively, D is TRBD2 (6 bases). The CDR3 loop spans 15 amino acids. Germline values: CDR1 SNHLY, CDR2 FYNNEI. Trimming cost V 6 bases and J 5 bases, with 20 bases left between them. The CDR3 coding sequence is TGTGCCAGCAGGGTGGCGGAAGGAGGGCCCCACGAGCAGTACTTC. Translating it yields CASRVAEGGPHEQYF.

The chain employs TRBV7-9 and TRBJ1-5; TRBD1 is a possible D gene (5 bases). The length of the CDR3 is 15 residues. Germline V gives CDR1 SEHNR, CDR2 FQNEAQ (reference sequence). Trimming pared 2 bases from V and 8 bases from J, leaving 16 bases between. CDR3 DNA: TGTGCCAGCAGCTTAAGGGGAGACAAGGCCAAGCCCCAGCATTTT. Its protein is CASSLRGDKAKPQHF. The full variable domain, in which reference TRBV7-9 and TRBJ1-5 provide the parts outside the CDR3, is DTGVSQNPRHKITKRGQNVTFRCDPISEHNRLYWYRQTLGQGPEFLTYFQNEAQLEKSRLLSDRFSAERPKGSFSTLEIQRTEQGDSAMYLCASSLRGDKAKPQHFGDGTRLSIL.

This clonotype was seen many times. The V gene is TRBV28, the J gene TRBJ1-2; D possibly corresponds to TRBD1 (5 bases). The V end lost 2 bases, the J end lost 7 bases, and 11 bases lay between the germline ends. Germline lookup yields CDR1 MDHEN and CDR2 SYDVKM. The CDR3 length is 13 residues. The CDR3 DNA follows: TGTGCCAGCAGTTTACGTCCTGGGACTGGCTACACCTTC. Translation gives CASSLRPGTGYTF.

This clonotype was seen ten or more times. This sequence joins TRBV4-2 and TRBJ2-1; 9 bases agree with TRBD2. The CDR3 length is 18 residues. The junction had 10 bases not matched to a gene; V was cut back by 4 bases and J by 0 bases. Germline V gives CDR1 LGHNA, CDR2 YNFKEQ. CDR3 sequence: CASSPLVASGNSYNEQFF. In DNA, the CDR3 is TGTGCCAGCAGCCCCCTCGTGGCTAGCGGGAACTCCTACAATGAGCAGTTCTTC.

This chain joins TRBV6-5 and TRBJ2-6; D possibly uses TRBD1 or TRBD2 (5 bases each). Germline loops: CDR1 MNHEY, CDR2 SVGAGI. The CDR3 runs to 16 residues. V was trimmed by 4 bases and J by 0 bases, leaving 10 bases between them. CDR3 region: CASSWGSISGANVLTF. The CDR3 bases are TGTGCCAGCAGTTGGGGGAGCATCTCTGGGGCCAACGTCCTGACTTTC.

This clonotype occurred many times. The V and J genes are TRBV4-1 and TRBJ2-1; either TRBD1 or TRBD2 may fit D (6 bases each). V was pared by 1 base and J by 0 bases, with 13 bases between. The germline CDR1 and CDR2 sequences are MGHRA and YSYEKL. This CDR3 contains 17 residues. CDR3: CASSQGGGPSSYNEQFF. CDR3 in DNA: TGCGCCAGCAGCCAAGGAGGGGGGCCAAGCTCCTACAATGAGCAGTTCTTC.

This clonotype was seen ten or more times. V gene TRBV5-1 combines with J gene TRBJ2-2; D is ambiguous. This CDR3 has 15 residues. Germline values: CDR1 SGHRS, CDR2 YFSETQ. The germline V and J ends were trimmed by 4 bases and 0 bases, with 10 bases remaining between them. The CDR3 is CASSPRQTNTGELFF. DNA for the CDR3: TGCGCCAGCAGCCCGAGACAAACGAACACCGGGGAGCTGTTTTTT.

In its sample, this clonotype was seen a few times. The V and J genes are TRBV20-1 and TRBJ2-3; D remains unclear. The CDR3 totals 14 residues. CDR1 is DFQATT, CDR2 SNEGSKA, per germline (reference sequence). Trimming took 3 bases from V and 2 from J, leaving 12 bases between them. DNA for the CDR3: TGCAGTGCTAGTCCCAGAGTAGCCACAGATACGCAGTATTTT. Its translation is CSASPRVATDTQYF.

This clonotype was counted many times. The genes are TRBV5-1 and TRBJ2-1; unclear D gene. The germline V and J ends were trimmed by 3 bases and 0 bases, with 13 bases remaining between them. In germline, CDR1 is SGHRS, CDR2 YFSETQ. The CDR3 contains 16 residues. The CDR3 DNA follows: TGCGCCAGCAGCTGGATTGAGTCGAGCTCCTACAATGAGCAGTTCTTC. This sequence encodes CASSWIESSSYNEQFF.

This clonotype appeared many times. This chain connects TRBV6-1 to TRBJ2-5; D gene ambiguous. The CDR3 has 14 residues. Trimming shortened V by 8 bases and J by 3 bases, and 16 bases separated the two germline ends. Germline values: CDR1 MNHNS, CDR2 SASEGT. CDR3 region: CASGLPRIEETQYF. The CDR3 nucleotides are TGTGCCAGCGGCCTACCCCGGATCGAAGAGACCCAGTACTTC.

This clonotype was detected ten times or more. The J gene is TRBJ2-1, the V gene TRBV7-2; D is ambiguous. The germline V and J ends were trimmed by 3 bases and 10 bases, with 10 bases remaining between them. There are 12 residues in the CDR3. CDR1 and CDR2 from the germline V gene are SGHTA and FQGNSA. Here the CDR3 DNA reads TGTGCCAGCAGCTTGACGGCTGCCGAGCAGTTCTTC. Amino acid sequence: CASSLTAAEQFF. Drawing the rest from reference TRBV7-2 and TRBJ2-1, the complete variable domain is GAGVSQSPSNKVTEKGKDVELRCDPISGHTALYWYRQSLGQGLEFLIYFQGNSAPDKSGLPSDRFSAERTGGSVSTLTIQRTQQEDSAVYLCASSLTAAEQFFGPGTRLTVL.

V and J are TRBV20-1 and TRBJ2-7; TRBD2 agrees at 9 bases. The CDR3 is made up of 14 amino acids. The ends lost 3 bases at V and 0 bases at J; junction bases unmatched: 3. Germline V gene data show CDR1 as DFQATT and CDR2 as SNEGSKA (reference sequence). The CDR3 is CSARRTSVSYEQYF. In DNA, the CDR3 is TGCAGTGCTAGGAGGACTAGCGTCTCCTACGAGCAGTACTTC.

The sample holds many counts of this clonotype. The J gene is TRBJ1-4, the V gene TRBV11-3; D is perhaps TRBD1 (5 bases). The germline gives CDR1 SGHNT, CDR2 YENEEA. There are 14 residues in the CDR3. V was cut by 4 bases and J by 7 bases, with 13 bases left in between. CDR3 loop: CASSYGGGGEKLFF. The CDR3 nucleotides are TGTGCCAGCAGCTACGGGGGAGGTGGTGAAAAACTGTTTTTT.

This clonotype appeared a few times. Given a much more abundant clone one base away, this may be a read error. The gene calls are TRBV5-1 and TRBJ2-1; maybe TRBD2 (5 bases). Trimming pared 4 bases from V and 5 bases from J, leaving 13 bases between. Germline V gene lookup returns CDR1 SGHRS and CDR2 YFSETQ. This CDR3 region has 14 residues. DNA for the CDR3: TGCGCCAGCAGCGCTACGCGGGTAAACAATGAGCAGTTCTTC. As protein: CASSATRVNNEQFF. Filled out from reference TRBV5-1 and TRBJ2-1, the complete variable domain reads KAGVTQTPRYLIKTRGQQVTLSCSPISGHRSVSWYQQTPGQGLQFLFEYFSETQRNKGNFPGRFSGRQFSNSRSEMNVSTLELGDSALYLCASSATRVNNEQFFGPGTRLTVL.